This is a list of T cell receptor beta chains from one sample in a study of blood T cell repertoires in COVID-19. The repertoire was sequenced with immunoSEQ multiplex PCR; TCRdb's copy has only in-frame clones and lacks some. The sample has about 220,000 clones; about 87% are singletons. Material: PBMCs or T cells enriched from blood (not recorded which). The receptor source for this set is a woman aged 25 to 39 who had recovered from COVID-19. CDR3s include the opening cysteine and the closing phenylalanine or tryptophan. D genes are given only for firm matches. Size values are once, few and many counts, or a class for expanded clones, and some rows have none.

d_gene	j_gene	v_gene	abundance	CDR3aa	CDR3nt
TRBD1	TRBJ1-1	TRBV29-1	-	CSVDAGGGGGTEAFF	TGCAGCGTTGACGCAGGGGGCGGAGGAGGCACTGAAGCTTTCTTT
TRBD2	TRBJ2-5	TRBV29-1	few	CSVGGLAGGGRQETQYF	TGCAGCGTTGGGGGACTAGCGGGGGGAGGAAGGCAAGAGACCCAGTACTTC
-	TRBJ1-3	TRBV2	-	CASSGLRDSGNTIYF	TGTGCCAGCAGTGGACTGAGGGACTCTGGAAACACCATATATTTT
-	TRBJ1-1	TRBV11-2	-	CASSFGDITEAFF	TGTGCCAGCAGCTTCGGGGATATCACTGAAGCTTTCTTT
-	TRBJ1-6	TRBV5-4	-	CASSLDPRGSYNSPLHF	TGTGCCAGCAGCTTGGACCCCAGGGGCTCCTATAATTCACCCCTCCACTTT
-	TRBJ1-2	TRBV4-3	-	CASSQDDRTPYYGYTF	TGCGCCAGCAGCCAAGATGACAGGACGCCCTACTATGGCTACACCTTC
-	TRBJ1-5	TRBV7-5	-	CVRRFRDWFHQPQHF	TGTGTCAGAAGATTCCGGGACTGGTTTCATCAGCCCCAGCATTTT
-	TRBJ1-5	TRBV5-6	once	CASSLQNQPQHF	TGTGCCAGCAGCTTGCAAAATCAGCCCCAGCATTTT
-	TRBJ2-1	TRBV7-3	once	CASSYGTLNEQFF	TGTGCCAGCAGTTACGGGACACTTAATGAGCAGTTCTTC
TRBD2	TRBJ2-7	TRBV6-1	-	CASSDPLAGAYEQYF	TGTGCCAGCAGTGACCCACTAGCGGGGGCCTACGAGCAGTACTTC
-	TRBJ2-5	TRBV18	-	CASDRPNQETQYF	TGTGCCAGCGACAGGCCTAACCAAGAGACCCAGTACTTC
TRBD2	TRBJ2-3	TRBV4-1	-	CASSPLGGTTDTQYF	TGCGCCAGCAGCCCCTTGGGGGGGACCACAGATACGCAGTATTTT
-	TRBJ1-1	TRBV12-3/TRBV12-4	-	CASSPTRDTEAFF	TGTGCCAGCAGTCCAACCCGGGACACTGAAGCTTTCTTT
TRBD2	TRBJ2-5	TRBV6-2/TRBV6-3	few	CASSYGRDYEETQYF	TGTGCCAGCAGTTACGGCAGGGACTACGAAGAGACCCAGTACTTC
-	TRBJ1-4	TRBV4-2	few	CASNSFTTNEKLFF	TGTGCCAGCAACTCATTTACAACTAATGAAAAACTGTTTTTT
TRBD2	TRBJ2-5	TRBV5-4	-	CASSFRTSGGATVRETQYF	TGTGCCAGCAGCTTTCGTACTAGCGGGGGGGCCACGGTGCGAGAGACCCAGTACTTC
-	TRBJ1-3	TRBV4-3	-	CASSQATTDSGNTIYF	TGCGCCAGCAGCCAAGCCACGACAGATTCTGGAAACACCATATATTTT
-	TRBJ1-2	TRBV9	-	CASSTQTGGYTF	TGTGCCAGCAGCACCCAGACAGGCGGCTACACCTTC
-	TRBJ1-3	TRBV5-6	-	CASSPYFTSTGYGNTIYF	TGTGCCAGCAGCCCTTACTTCACTTCCACAGGGTATGGAAACACCATATATTTT
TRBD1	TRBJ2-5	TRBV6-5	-	CASSNRQGQETQYF	TGTGCCAGCAGTAACAGACAGGGCCAAGAGACCCAGTACTTC
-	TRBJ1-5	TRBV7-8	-	CASSLAEPFGPQHF	TGTGCCAGCAGCTTAGCGGAGCCCTTTGGGCCCCAGCATTTT
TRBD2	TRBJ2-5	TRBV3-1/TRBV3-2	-	CASSQRRASGEETQYF	TGTGCCAGCAGCCAAAGGCGGGCTAGCGGTGAAGAGACCCAGTACTTC
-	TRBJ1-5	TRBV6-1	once	CASSDRGIGNQPQHF	TGTGCCAGCAGTGACAGGGGTATTGGCAATCAGCCCCAGCATTTT
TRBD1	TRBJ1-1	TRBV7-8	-	CASSQGVGTEAFF	TGTGCCAGCTCGCAGGGGGTGGGCACTGAAGCTTTCTTT
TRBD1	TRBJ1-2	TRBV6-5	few	CASSYWRDRSFSYTF	TGTGCCAGCAGTTACTGGAGGGACAGGAGTTTTAGCTACACCTTC
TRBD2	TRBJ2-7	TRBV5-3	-	CARSLESSGGRSGEQYF	TGTGCCAGAAGCTTGGAGTCTAGCGGGGGGCGTTCGGGTGAGCAGTACTTC
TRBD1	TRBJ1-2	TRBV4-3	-	CASSQDRGRGYGYTF	TGCGCCAGCAGCCAAGATAGGGGGCGCGGCTATGGCTACACCTTC
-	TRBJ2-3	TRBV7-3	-	CASSLGGGGTDTQYF	TGTGCCAGCAGCCTCGGTGGGGGCGGCACAGATACGCAGTATTTT
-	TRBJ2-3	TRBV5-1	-	CASSHGGREDTQYF	TGCGCCAGTAGCCATGGGGGCCGCGAAGATACGCAGTATTTT
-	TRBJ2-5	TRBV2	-	CASSGTRHGGETQYF	TGTGCCAGCAGTGGAACCCGCCACGGCGGTGAGACCCAGTACTTC
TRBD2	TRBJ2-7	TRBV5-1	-	CASSSAAGVTYEQYF	TGCGCCAGCAGCTCCGCAGCGGGGGTGACCTACGAGCAGTACTTC
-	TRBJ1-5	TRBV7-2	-	CASSLDLWGAQPQHF	TGTGCCAGCAGCTTAGATTTATGGGGCGCTCAGCCCCAGCATTTT
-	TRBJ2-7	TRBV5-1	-	CASSLGSSYEQYF	TGCGCCAGCAGCTTGGGCAGCTCCTACGAGCAGTACTTC
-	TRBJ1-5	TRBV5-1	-	CASYGLRAGENQPQHF	TGCGCCAGCTACGGGCTAAGGGCAGGGGAAAATCAGCCCCAGCATTTT
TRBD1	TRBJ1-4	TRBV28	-	CASSLLTGGEKLFF	TGTGCCAGCAGTTTACTGACAGGGGGGGAAAAACTGTTTTTT
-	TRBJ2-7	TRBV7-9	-	CASSLEEVGRDSIF	TGTGCCAGCAGCTTAGAGGAGGTTGGAAGGGACTCCATCTTC
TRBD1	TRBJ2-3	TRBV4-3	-	CASSRGQAVTDTQYF	TGCGCCAGCAGCCGTGGACAGGCGGTCACAGATACGCAGTATTTT
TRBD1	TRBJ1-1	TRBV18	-	CASSPVRDSYTEAFF	TGTGCCAGCTCACCAGTCCGGGACAGTTACACTGAAGCTTTCTTT
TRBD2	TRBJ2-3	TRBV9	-	CASSVAGGHTDTQYF	TGTGCCAGCAGCGTAGCGGGGGGGCATACAGATACGCAGTATTTT
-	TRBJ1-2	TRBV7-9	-	CASSLESHYGYTF	TGTGCCAGCAGCCTTGAGTCCCACTATGGCTACACCTTC
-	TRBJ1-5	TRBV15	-	CATSRDLNRGHFSNQPQHF	TGTGCCACCAGCAGAGATTTGAATCGGGGACACTTTAGCAATCAGCCCCAGCATTTT
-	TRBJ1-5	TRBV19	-	CASSPRVPGQPQHF	TGTGCCAGTAGTCCGAGGGTGCCGGGCCAGCCCCAGCATTTT
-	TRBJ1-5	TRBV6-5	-	CASSLYPTGHQPQHF	TGTGCCAGCAGTTTATACCCGACAGGACATCAGCCCCAGCATTTT
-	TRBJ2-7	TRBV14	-	CASSQNDIRGRQGPVQYF	TGTGCCAGCAGCCAAAATGATATCCGGGGGAGACAGGGTCCGGTGCAGTACTTC
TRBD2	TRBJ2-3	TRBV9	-	CASSPVAGRYTDTQYF	TGTGCCAGCAGCCCTGTAGCGGGGCGGTACACAGATACGCAGTATTTT